This TCR beta chain emerged from a study of human T cells and chemical hapten exposure. Study overall: Small differences in pooled library volume mainly drove the variation in TCR yields per sample.

As for time point: healthy volunteer bleed at 2 weeks. It was from unfractionated whole blood that total RNA was extracted. This clonotype was seen a handful of times. The germline V and J ends were trimmed by 6 bases and 4 bases, with 12 bases remaining between them. This CDR3 is built from 14 residues. Germline V gives CDR1 MNHEY, CDR2 SVGAGI. Attachment of unique molecular identifiers to individual cDNA molecules was performed in the library. Per the original methods: Samples ranged from roughly 23,224 to 700,000 TCRs, with a median of approximately 96,000. TCRdb itself ran the RACE reads through MiXCR, one entry per CDR3 protein. The V and J calls and clone size are TCRdb's, not the authors'. The sample consists of about 130,000 distinct CDR3 sequences, 8.5% to 9.5% of them appearing once.

This sequence joins TRBV6-5 and TRBJ2-2, with D perhaps matching TRBD1 or TRBD2 (6 bases each). The receptor was derived from a male donor in good health. Some clones in this sample may be carry-over from other donors' samples. Sequenced: whole blood. The chain's CDR3 is CASRGGYSTGELFF. As DNA, the CDR3 is TGTGCCAGCAGAGGGGGGTACAGCACCGGGGAGCTGTTTTTT.